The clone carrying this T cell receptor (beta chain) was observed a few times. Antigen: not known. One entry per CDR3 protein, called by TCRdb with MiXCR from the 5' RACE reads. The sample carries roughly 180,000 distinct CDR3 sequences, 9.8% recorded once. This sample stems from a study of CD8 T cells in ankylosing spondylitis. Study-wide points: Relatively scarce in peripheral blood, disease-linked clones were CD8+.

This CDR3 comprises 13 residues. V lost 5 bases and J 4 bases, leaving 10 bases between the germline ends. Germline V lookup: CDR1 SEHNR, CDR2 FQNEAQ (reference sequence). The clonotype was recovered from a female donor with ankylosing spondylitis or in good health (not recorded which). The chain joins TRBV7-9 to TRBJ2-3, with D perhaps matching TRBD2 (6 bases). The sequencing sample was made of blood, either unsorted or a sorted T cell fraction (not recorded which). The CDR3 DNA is TGTGCCAGCAGCCCGGAGCGGGCAGATACGCAGTATTTT. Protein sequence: CASSPERADTQYF.